This T cell receptor (beta chain) derives from a study of blood T cell repertoires in COVID-19. Assay used: immunoSEQ multiplex PCR; TCRdb lists only in-frame clones, some missing. The data contain 250,000 or so clones, roughly nine tenths of them singletons. Those who participated ranged in age from about 18 to 89 years and resided in about two dozen US areas. Sequencing was done on a sample of PBMCs or T cells enriched from blood (not recorded which). The receptor was isolated from a human donor in a cohort exposed to, infected with or recovered from COVID-19 (not recorded which). The donor label of this sample is uncertain.

The CDR3 bases are TGCAGCGCCGGACGGGGGTCCTACGAGCAGTACTTC. The encoded protein is CSAGRGSYEQYF. J is TRBJ2-7 and V is TRBV29-1; TRBD2 might be the D (6 bases). The CDR3 is 12 residues long. The ends were cut back, 7 bases at V and 1 base at J, with 11 bases in the middle. The germline gives CDR1 SQVTM, CDR2 ANQGSEA.